This TCR beta chain was captured by sequencing in a study of cytomegalovirus exposure and HLA in healthy donors. In the study overall: Most donors, less than 85% of a few hundred genotyped, fell in the Caucasian-associated ancestry cluster.

Vbeta (60) and Jbeta (13) primers were used in the PCR. Using immunoSEQ multiplex PCR, the repertoire was profiled, and TCRdb retains in-frame clones only, with some absent. This sample has 200,000 to 300,000 clones, with roughly 87% found just once. Germline V gene data show CDR1 as MNHNS and CDR2 as SASEGT. The CDR3 loop spans 14 amino acids. Trimming shortened V by 6 bases and J by 3 bases, and 14 bases separated the two germline ends. Of note for this clone: The antigen is undetermined.

Findings and caveats of the study: Analyses of presence and absence presupposed an approximately uniform sequencing depth across donors. The study labeled 150 to 200 TCR beta chains cytomegalovirus-associated.

This chain joins TRBV6-1 and TRBJ1-1; weak D call: TRBD1 (6 bases). This receptor was taken from a woman in her 40s in good health and CMV-seropositive. Sequencing was performed on PBMCs. CDR3 sequence (DNA): TGTGCCAGCAGGACCAGGGGTGGAGACACTGAAGCTTTCTTT. It specifies CASRTRGGDTEAFF.